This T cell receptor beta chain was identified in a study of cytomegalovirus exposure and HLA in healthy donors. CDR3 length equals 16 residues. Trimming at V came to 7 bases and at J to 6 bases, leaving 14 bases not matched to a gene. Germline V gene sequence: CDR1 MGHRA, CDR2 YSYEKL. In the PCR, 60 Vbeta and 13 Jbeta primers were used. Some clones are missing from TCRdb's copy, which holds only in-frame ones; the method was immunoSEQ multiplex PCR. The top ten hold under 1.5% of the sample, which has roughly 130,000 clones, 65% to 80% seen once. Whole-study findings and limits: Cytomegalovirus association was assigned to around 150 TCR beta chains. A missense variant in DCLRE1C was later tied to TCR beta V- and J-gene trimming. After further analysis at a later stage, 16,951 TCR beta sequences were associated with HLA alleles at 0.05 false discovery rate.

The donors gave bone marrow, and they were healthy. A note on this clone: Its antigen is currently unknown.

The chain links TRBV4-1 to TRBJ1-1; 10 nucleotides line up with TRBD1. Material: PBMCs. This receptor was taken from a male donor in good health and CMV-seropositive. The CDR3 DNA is TGCGCCAGCACCCAGAGCGGGACAGGGGTTCTCTCTGAAGCTTTCTTT. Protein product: CASTQSGTGVLSEAFF.